This T cell receptor beta chain was found in a study of identical twins. Study-level points and caveats: Beta out-of-frame sequences showed weaker excess twin sharing. Fewer insertions marked abundant cord blood beta clonotypes; young adult naive trended weakly, memory not at all.

Each CDR3 protein is one row after TCRdb ran MiXCR on the 5' RACE reads. The profile covers around 650,000 distinct CDR3 sequences, with under 8.5% appearing a single time and roughly 1.6% taken by the ten largest. This clonotype was seen many times. Its matching antigen is unknown. Looked up from germline, CDR1 is LGHDT and CDR2 is YNNKEL (reference sequence). The CDR3 runs to 16 residues. The V gene end was trimmed by 4 bases and the J gene end by 8 bases; junction bases not matched to a gene: 10. Each donor (without exception) was a healthy Caucasian. These same data were also listed under a study on yellow fever vaccine responses in identical twins.

The chain couples TRBV3-1 to TRBJ2-1; the match to TRBD2 covers 11 bases. The TCR was taken from a woman between 18 and 30 years old in good health. Sequenced material: PBMCs. CDR3 sequence reads: CASSPSSGRPVYEQFF. The CDR3 nucleotides read TGTGCCAGCAGCCCTTCTAGCGGGAGGCCCGTGTATGAGCAGTTCTTC.